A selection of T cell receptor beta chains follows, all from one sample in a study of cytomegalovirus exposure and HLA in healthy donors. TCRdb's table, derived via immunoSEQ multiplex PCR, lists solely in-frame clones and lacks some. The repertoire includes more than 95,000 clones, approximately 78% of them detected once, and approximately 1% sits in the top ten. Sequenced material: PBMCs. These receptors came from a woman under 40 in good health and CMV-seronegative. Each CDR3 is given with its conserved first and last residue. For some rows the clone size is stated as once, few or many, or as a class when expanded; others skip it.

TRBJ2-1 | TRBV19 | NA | CASRNAGKITYNEQFF
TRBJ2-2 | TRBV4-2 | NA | CASSHDSSGRSGELFF
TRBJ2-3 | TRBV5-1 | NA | CASSLSTSGRADTQYF
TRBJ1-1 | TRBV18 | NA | CASSGGLNTEAFF
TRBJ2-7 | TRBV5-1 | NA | CASSGRPGGTGFEQYF
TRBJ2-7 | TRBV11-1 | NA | CASSFGYDEQYF
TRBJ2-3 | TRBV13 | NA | CASSSARSGRGGDTQYF
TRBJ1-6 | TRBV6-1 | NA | CASSGGGQTAYNSPLHF
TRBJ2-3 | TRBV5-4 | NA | CASSWGGGTPTDTQYF
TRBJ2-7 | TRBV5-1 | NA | CASSFGYRIYEQYF
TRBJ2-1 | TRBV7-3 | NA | CASSLRGQGMVDEQFF
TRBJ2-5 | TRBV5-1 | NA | CASSATGGLRETQYF
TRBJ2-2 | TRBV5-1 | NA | CASSLETGGTGELFF
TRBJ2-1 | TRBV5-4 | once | CASSPDYHNEQFF
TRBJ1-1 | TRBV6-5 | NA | CASSYRQVMNTEAFF
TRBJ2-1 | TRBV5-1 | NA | CASIGGGGYNEQFF
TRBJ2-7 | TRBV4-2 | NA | CASSQGQGLVNEQYF
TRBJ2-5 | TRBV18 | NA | CASSMGRFETQYF
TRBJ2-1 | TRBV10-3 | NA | CAIRGIAGGHPNEQFF
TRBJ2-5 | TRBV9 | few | CASSVGSTSETQYF
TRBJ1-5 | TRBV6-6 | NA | CASVSRQNSNQPQHF
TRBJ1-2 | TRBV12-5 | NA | CASGLVGGSAKLFGYTF
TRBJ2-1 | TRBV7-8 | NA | CASSSWAAGYNEQFF
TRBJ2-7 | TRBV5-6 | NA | CASSLRAGGEQYF
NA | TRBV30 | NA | CACSSSGTATYEQYF
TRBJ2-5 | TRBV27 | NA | CASRDRGFTKTQYF
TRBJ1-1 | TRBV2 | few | CASRETRTLNTEAFF
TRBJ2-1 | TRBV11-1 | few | CASSSRTSGVYNEQFF
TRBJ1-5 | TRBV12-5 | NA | CASGDQANQPQHF